These 17 T cell receptor beta chains share one sample of origin, sequenced in a study of relationships among human T cell subsets. Th1 cells were collected as flow-through following bead selections for CD25, CD56 and CD294. The T cell receptor alpha and beta CDR3 regions were amplified from mRNA by semiquantitative ARM-PCR. Tagged nested gene-specific primers were used first, then communal superprimers amplified exponentially. From the multiplex PCR reads, TCRdb called clonotypes with MiXCR, one entry per CDR3 protein. The sample yields about 12,000 distinct CDR3 sequences, 67% seen once. Source material: CD4+ Th1 cells sorted from blood. The receptors shown here come from a man aged 35 to 55 in good health.

This clonotype was observed a handful of times. The rearrangement joins TRBV20-1 to TRBJ2-5; TRBD1 might be the D (6 bases). Looked up from germline, CDR1 is DFQATT and CDR2 is SNEGSKA (reference sequence). This CDR3 is built from 15 residues. V lost 0 bases to trimming and J lost 1 base, with 12 bases between them. CDR3 loop: CSARDARDTQETQYF. CDR3 DNA sequence: TGCAGTGCTAGAGATGCCCGGGACACCCAAGAGACCCAGTACTTC.

This rearrangement joins TRBV7-9 to TRBJ1-4; 8 bases align to TRBD1. After removal of 2 bases from V and 8 bases from J, the junction contained 4 bases not matched to a gene. Germline V gene data show CDR1 as SEHNR and CDR2 as FQNEAQ (reference sequence). CDR3 length equals 14 residues. CDR3 sequence: CASSLQGAKEKLFF. Here the CDR3 DNA reads TGTGCCAGCAGCTTACAGGGGGCCAAGGAAAAACTGTTTTTT.

This chain joins TRBV5-5 and TRBJ1-5; TRBD1 aligns across 7 bases. In germline, CDR1 is SGHKS, CDR2 YYEKEE (reference sequence). CDR3 size: 14 residues. V lost 4 bases and J lost 9; bases outside the gene matches: 10. The chain's CDR3 is CASSTGQSSSPQHF. As DNA, the CDR3 is TGTGCCAGCAGCACGGGACAGTCATCATCGCCCCAGCATTTT.

This sequence joins TRBV7-9 and TRBJ2-3; D gene uncertain. The ends were cut back, 4 bases at V and 6 bases at J, with 14 bases in the middle. This CDR3 contains 14 residues. CDR1 is SEHNR, CDR2 FQNEAQ, per germline (reference sequence). This CDR3 is CASSSPWVVDTQYF. The CDR3, as DNA: TGTGCCAGCAGCTCCCCCTGGGTGGTGGATACGCAGTATTTT.

This clonotype turned up a few times. This chain uses TRBV20-1 with TRBJ2-1; the match to TRBD2 covers 8 bases. The CDR3 totals 15 residues. CDR1 DFQATT and CDR2 SNEGSKA come from the germline V gene (reference sequence). Losses at the gene ends were 0 bases for V and 6 bases for J; bases not matched to a gene: 7. Here the CDR3 DNA reads TGCAGTGCTAGAGACAGCGAGCGGGGGTTCAATGAGCAGTTCTTC. Its protein product is CSARDSERGFNEQFF.

The V and J genes are TRBV13 and TRBJ1-3, with a tentative D call TRBD1 (6 bases). Trimming took 5 bases from V and 3 from J, leaving 20 bases between them. Germline assignment: CDR1 PRHDT and CDR2 FYEKMQ (reference sequence). The CDR3 covers 17 residues. In DNA form, the CDR3 reads TGTGCCAGCAGCCCCCGCGGACAGCGAGAATTTGGAAACACCATATATTTT. Its translation is CASSPRGQREFGNTIYF.

A few counts support this clonotype. One end of the junction fails to match germline, which may point to a read error. The J gene is TRBJ2-3, the V gene TRBV6-4, with D possibly called TRBD1 or TRBD2 (5 bases each). Germline CDR1 is MRHNA and CDR2 is SNTAGT. This CDR3 contains 16 residues. CDR3 DNA: TGTACCAGCAGTGAAAATGAGGGGACGAGCACAGATACGCAGTATTTT. Amino acids: CTSSENEGTSTDTQYF.

V usage is TRBV2 and J usage is TRBJ1-5, with 10 bases lining up with TRBD1. V gave up 4 bases and J gave up 2 bases; unmatched junction bases: 2. CDR1 SNHLY and CDR2 FYNNEI come from the germline V gene. The CDR3 consists of 15 residues. CDR3 sequence: CASSGGTGGNQPQHF. The DNA of the CDR3 is TGTGCCAGCAGTGGGGGGACAGGGGGCAATCAGCCCCAGCATTTT.

The genes are TRBV27 and TRBJ2-1; possibly TRBD1 or TRBD2 for D (7 bases each). Germline V gene sequence: CDR1 MNHEY, CDR2 SMNVEV (reference sequence). With 6 bases removed from V and 9 bases from J, the gap between germline ends came to 15 bases. The CDR3 covers 13 residues. The DNA of the CDR3 is TGTGCCAGCAGATCAGGGGGGAGGGGTGAGCAGTTCTTC. This encodes CASRSGGRGEQFF.

This clonotype occurred a few times. This rearrangement joins TRBV4-1 to TRBJ1-2; 12 bases fit TRBD1. CDR1 is MGHRA and CDR2 is YSYEKL in the germline V gene. Trimming removed 5 bases from V and 8 bases from J; junction bases left unmatched: 6. The CDR3 covers 14 residues. The CDR3 nucleotides are TGCGCCAGCAGCAACCGGGACAGGGGGCTGGGCTACACCTTC. Amino acids: CASSNRDRGLGYTF.

The chain recombines TRBV5-1 with TRBJ2-7, with no clear D. Germline assignment: CDR1 SGHRS and CDR2 YFSETQ. The CDR3 sequence is 12 residues long. V was shortened by 4 bases and J by 0 bases, with 5 bases between the two germline ends. The CDR3 sequence: CASSMDSYEQYF. The CDR3 DNA is TGCGCCAGCAGCATGGACTCCTACGAGCAGTACTTC.

This sequence joins TRBV10-3 and TRBJ2-7; D is unresolved. The CDR3 is 11 amino acids. V dropped 4 bases and J dropped 6 bases, with 7 bases sitting between them. Germline loops: CDR1 ENHRY, CDR2 SYGVKD. The CDR3 spells CAISGGGEQYF. The CDR3 DNA reads as TGTGCCATCAGTGGCGGCGGCGAGCAGTACTTC.

The chain carries TRBV28 and TRBJ2-3, with 12 bases that match TRBD2. The CDR3 has 16 amino acids. Germline assignment: CDR1 MDHEN and CDR2 SYDVKM. V was pared by 6 bases and J by 4 bases, with 8 bases of the junction left unmatched. DNA for the CDR3: TGTGCCAGCAGCGGTCTAGCGGGAGGGCCTCCAGATACGCAGTATTTT. Its protein is CASSGLAGGPPDTQYF.

The chain uses TRBV28 and TRBJ2-3; TRBD2 matches at 10 bases. With V trimmed by 4 bases and J by 3 bases, 7 bases remained unmatched. The CDR3 extends over 16 amino acids. The germline gives CDR1 MDHEN, CDR2 SYDVKM. CDR3 loop: CASSSLAGVGTDTQYF. CDR3 bases: TGTGCCAGCAGTTCTCTAGCGGGAGTGGGAACAGATACGCAGTATTTT.

The J gene is TRBJ2-2, the V gene TRBV6-1, with a tentative D call TRBD1 (6 bases). Trimming took off 6 bases at V and 0 bases at J, with 14 bases between the two ends. Germline V gives CDR1 MNHNS, CDR2 SASEGT. The CDR3 length is 16 residues. The DNA of the CDR3 is TGTGCCAGCAGCAATACCGGGACATCGAACACCGGGGAGCTGTTTTTT. Translation gives CASSNTGTSNTGELFF.

The chain recombines TRBV14 with TRBJ1-3; D is unclear. This CDR3 is built from 15 residues. Per the germline V gene, CDR1 is SGHDN and CDR2 is FVKESK. V was trimmed by 0 bases and J by 9 bases, leaving 15 bases between them. CDR3 nucleotides: TGTGCCAGCAGCCAAGAATACTCATCCGGCGGCACCATATATTTT. Its protein product is CASSQEYSSGGTIYF.

This chain uses TRBV4-1 with TRBJ2-3; D unresolved. Trimming removed 1 base at V and 0 bases at J, with 2 bases between. There are 13 residues in the CDR3. Looked up from germline, CDR1 is MGHRA and CDR2 is YSYEKL. CDR3 sequence: CASSQGSTDTQYF. CDR3 DNA sequence: TGCGCCAGCAGCCAAGGTAGCACAGATACGCAGTATTTT.